Sequencing of this TCR beta chain was carried out in a study of blood T cells in healthy people across ages. Study-level points and caveats: Without sorted subsets, naive and antigen-experienced compartments could not be conclusively compared. Strong correlation linked observed beta diversity and percent naive T cells.

The CDR3 loop spans 16 amino acids. Germline CDR1 is LGHNA and CDR2 is YSLEER. Notes on this clonotype: Its matching antigen is unknown.

The use of a sample-barcoded 5' primer and a J-beta primer mix characterized a second PCR of roughly 6 to 11 cycles. A single record per CDR3 protein comes from TCRdb applying MiXCR to the 5' RACE reads. The sample carries about 970,000 distinct CDR3 sequences, just over 50% recorded once. The clonotype originates from a woman between 55 and 75 years old in good health. This sequence joins TRBV4-3 and TRBJ2-1; D gene uncertain. The DNA end lines up better with TRBJ2-7; the J call may be wrong. Specimen: blood. CDR3 DNA sequence: TGCGCCAGCAGCCCAAACCTCCTAGATGATTACAATGAGCAGTACTTC. Encoded protein: CASSPNLLDDYNEQYF.